In this sample, the clone carrying this T cell receptor (beta chain) turned up a few times. This CDR3 is 16 amino acids long. Trimming at V came to 3 bases and at J to 3 bases, leaving 8 bases not matched to a gene. The germline gives CDR1 PRHDT, CDR2 FYEKMQ (reference sequence). The data were taken from a study of T-cell reconstitution after alpha-beta-depleted transplantation in children. The TCRbeta library incorporated unique molecular identifiers. TCRdb re-called the PCR reads through MiXCR, storing one row per CDR3 protein. Counted here are 250,000 to 300,000 distinct CDR3 sequences, about a tenth occurring once; the ten biggest clones make up over 9.5%.

This clonotype originated in a human donor who donated a stem cell graft to a child with SCID. The V gene is TRBV13, the J gene TRBJ1-1, with TRBD1 identical over 9 bases. This material consisted of PBMCs from the stem cell graft donor, taken from the stem cell graft. The CDR3 is CASSFRTGAGDTEAFF. In DNA, the CDR3 is TGTGCCAGCAGCTTCAGGACAGGGGCTGGCGACACTGAAGCTTTCTTT.